This TCR beta chain was identified in a study of CD8+CD57+ T cells in acquired aplastic anemia. Overall study findings and caveats: Researchers report that around 31 CD8+ CDR3 sequences appeared in both patients and controls.

After removal of 9 bases from V and 6 bases from J, the junction contained 7 bases not matched to a gene. This CDR3 is 13 amino acids long. Per the germline V gene, CDR1 is ENHRY and CDR2 is SYGVKD. Patients included in sequencing had previously demonstrated CD8+CD57+ cell expansion by flow cytometry. This clonotype was recorded many times. The antigen is undetermined. The study profiled TCR beta VDJ and CDR3 using genomic DNA as template. TCRdb re-called the reads with MiXCR, one entry per CDR3 protein. Seen here are more than 150,000 distinct CDR3 sequences, about 44% observed once, and the top ten hold under 15%.

The chain links TRBV10-3 to TRBJ2-1; the match to TRBD2 covers 8 bases. Sequenced sample: sorted CD4+, CD8+, or CD8+CD57+ T cells (not recorded which) from PBMCs. The source of this sequence is a human donor with aplastic anemia. The CDR3 sequence is CAISLAGGNEQFF. The CDR3 DNA is TGTGCCATTAGCCTAGCGGGTGGCAATGAGCAGTTCTTC.